Listed below are T cell receptor beta chains from one sample, sequenced in a study of cytomegalovirus exposure and HLA in healthy donors. Here immunoSEQ multiplex PCR was the method, and the copy in TCRdb shows in-frame clones only, minus some. In the table there are some 130,000 clones, 55% to 75% of which are singletons. Sequencing input: PBMCs. The origin of the receptors is a man aged 25-45 years in good health and CMV-seropositive. Both conserved end residues are part of each CDR3. A D gene is named only where the DNA matches it firmly. A clone size is listed for some rows: how often the clone was seen (once, few, many), or a class if it is expanded.

abundance	v_gene	d_gene	j_gene	CDR3nt	CDR3aa
-	TRBV18	-	TRBJ2-3	TGTGCCAGCTCACCACCCCAGGGCACAGATACGCAGTATTTT	CASSPPQGTDTQYF
-	TRBV5-1	TRBD2	TRBJ2-1	TGCGCCAGCAGCTTGGACCTAGCGGGGATGGAGCAGTTCTTC	CASSLDLAGMEQFF
once	TRBV20-1	-	TRBJ1-2	TGCAGTGACGACTCCGGGGGCTACACCTTC	CSDDSGGYTF
few	TRBV18	-	TRBJ2-7	TGTGCCAGCTCACCCCTCGGCTACGAGCAGTACTTC	CASSPLGYEQYF
-	TRBV5-1	TRBD2	TRBJ2-7	TGCGCCAGCAGCTTGGGACATCCGGGACTAGGACGAAACATGGACGAGCAGTACTTC	CASSLGHPGLGRNMDEQYF
-	TRBV6-1	TRBD1	TRBJ1-2	TGTGCCAGCACTCACAGGACAGGGTGGGGCTACACCTTC	CASTHRTGWGYTF
-	TRBV10-3	TRBD2	TRBJ2-7	TGTGCCACCCTAGCGGGATCAGCGCAGTACTTC	CATLAGSAQYF
-	TRBV7-2	-	TRBJ2-7	TGTGCCAGCAGCTTAGCTATCCAGCGGGCCTCCTACGAGCAGTACTTC	CASSLAIQRASYEQYF
few	TRBV27	-	TRBJ2-7	TGTGCCGGCGAGGGGGGGAGTTACGAGCAGTACTTC	CAGEGGSYEQYF
-	TRBV19	TRBD2	TRBJ2-1	TGTGCCAGTAGTAGTCTAGCGGGTTGGGGGAATGAGCAGTTCTTC	CASSSLAGWGNEQFF
-	TRBV19	TRBD1	TRBJ1-3	TGTGCCAGTAGTCTGGGACAGCGCTCTGGAAACACCATATATTTT	CASSLGQRSGNTIYF
-	TRBV7-9	-	TRBJ2-5	TGTGCCAGCAGCTTAGTAGGGGTGGAGACCCAGTACTTC	CASSLVGVETQYF
-	TRBV19	TRBD2	TRBJ2-7	TGTGCCAGTACGGGGACCGGGACTACGATGTACTTC	CASTGTGTTMYF
-	TRBV21-1	-	TRBJ2-4	TGTGCCAGCAGCAAAGAGAGCCCCGGGGTTTGCGCCAAAAACATTCAGTACTTC	CASSKESPGVCAKNIQYF
once	TRBV11-2	-	TRBJ1-2	TGTGCCAGCAGCTCCTTAACAGGAAGCTATGGCTACACCTTC	CASSSLTGSYGYTF
-	TRBV2	TRBD2	TRBJ2-7	TGTGCCAGCAGTAGCTCGGGACTAGCGGGCCACGAGCAGTACTTC	CASSSSGLAGHEQYF
few	TRBV7-9	-	TRBJ2-7	TGTGCCAGCAGGGAGGCGGGTGGGACCTACGAGCAGTACTTC	CASREAGGTYEQYF
-	TRBV7-2	TRBD2	TRBJ2-7	TGTGCCAGCAGCAGCTCTAGCGGCCTCTACGAGCAGTACTTC	CASSSSSGLYEQYF
-	TRBV28	-	TRBJ2-1	TGTGCCAGCAGTCTAGGGGGAGAGAAGGAGCAGTTCTTC	CASSLGGEKEQFF
-	TRBV4-1	-	TRBJ2-1	TGCGCCAGCAGCTTCTCTTGGCCATACAATGAGCAGTTCTTC	CASSFSWPYNEQFF
-	TRBV6-4	-	TRBJ2-1	TGTGCCAGCAGTGACTCCCCCTCCAATGAGCAGTTCTTC	CASSDSPSNEQFF
-	TRBV10-3	TRBD1	TRBJ2-3	TGTGCCATCAGGGGAGACAGGGGCACAGATACGCAGTATTTT	CAIRGDRGTDTQYF
-	TRBV5-6	TRBD1	TRBJ2-3	TGTGCCAGCAGCTTGGATTGGGGACAGGGGTGGAAAGATACGCAGTATTTT	CASSLDWGQGWKDTQYF
-	TRBV19	TRBD1	TRBJ1-1	TGTGCCACTGGACAGGGGCCTCGTGAAGCTTTCTTT	CATGQGPREAFF
-	TRBV10-3	TRBD2	TRBJ2-3	TGTGCCTTAGGGAGGGCGGAAGGAGATACGCAGTATTTT	CALGRAEGDTQYF
-	TRBV4-3	-	TRBJ1-2	TGCGCCAGCAGCCAACAGACAATGGCGAACTATGGCTACACCTTC	CASSQQTMANYGYTF
-	TRBV2	-	TRBJ1-1	TGTGCCAGCAGTGAAATTGGCAGGAACACTGAAGCTTTCTTT	CASSEIGRNTEAFF
-	TRBV9	-	TRBJ1-5	TGTGCCAGCAGCGTCACCCCCAGACAGCCCCAGCATTTT	CASSVTPRQPQHF
-	TRBV6-6	TRBD2	TRBJ2-2	TGTGCCAGCAGTTACGGCGGGACTAGCGTCGCCGGGGAGCTGTTTTTT	CASSYGGTSVAGELFF
-	TRBV5-1	TRBD2	TRBJ2-1	TGCGCCAGCAGCTTGGAGACTAGCGGGACGTCCCACAATGAGCAGTTCTTC	CASSLETSGTSHNEQFF
-	TRBV30	-	TRBJ1-6	TGTGCCTGGGGGGGGAATTCACCCCTCCACTTT	CAWGGNSPLHF
-	TRBV6-1	TRBD1	TRBJ2-1	TGTGCCAGCAGGACAGGGGGGAGCAATGAGCAGTTCTTC	CASRTGGSNEQFF
-	TRBV28	-	TRBJ2-5	TGTGCCAGCAGCCTCGAGGGCGGAGAGACCCAGTACTTC	CASSLEGGETQYF
once	TRBV29-1	TRBD1	TRBJ2-7	TGCAGCGCCCTGAGGGACAGGGCGTCCTACGAGCAGTACTTC	CSALRDRASYEQYF
-	TRBV5-1	-	TRBJ1-2	TGCGCCAGCAGCCCCGAGGCAGGGCAGAAGTATGGCTACACCTTC	CASSPEAGQKYGYTF
-	TRBV7-7	TRBD2	TRBJ2-5	TGTGCTAGCAGCATAAGACTAGCGGGAGGAGAGACCCAGTACTTC	CASSIRLAGGETQYF
-	TRBV7-6	TRBD2	TRBJ2-7	TGTGCCAGCAGCCCGAGGACTAGCGGGAGCTCGTTCGAGCAGTACTTC	CASSPRTSGSSFEQYF